One and the same sample provided the 22 T cell receptor beta chains below, sequenced in a study of cytomegalovirus exposure and HLA in healthy donors. Primers included in the PCR were 60 Vbeta and 13 Jbeta primers. Clones were sequenced by immunoSEQ multiplex PCR, and TCRdb holds only the in-frame ones, with some missing. The sample shows about 120,000 clones, over 75% of them seen only once. Sequencing input: PBMCs. Receptors were obtained from a man aged 40-50 years in good health and CMV-seropositive.

This chain joins TRBV5-1 and TRBJ1-6; D possibly corresponds to TRBD1 (5 bases). Between the trimmed V and J ends, which lost 0 bases and 5 bases, there was a span of 12 bases. CDR1 and CDR2 from the germline V gene are SGHRS and YFSETQ. CDR3 size: 16 residues. The CDR3 DNA reads TGCGCCAGCAGCTTGGAGCAGGGCGTGAATAATTCACCCCTCCACTTT. Encoded protein: CASSLEQGVNNSPLHF.

This chain uses TRBV4-1 with TRBJ1-5; 7 bases agree with TRBD1. The CDR3 has 15 residues. Germline-derived CDR1 and CDR2 are MGHRA and YSYEKL. V shed 1 base, J shed 10 bases, and the junction held 10 bases outside the gene matches. CDR3 in amino acids: CASSQGQGVFGPQHF. The CDR3 coding sequence is TGCGCCAGCAGCCAAGGGCAGGGGGTATTCGGCCCCCAGCATTTT.

V is TRBV7-2 and J is TRBJ2-7, with D hard to call. The length of the CDR3 is 12 residues. Germline-derived CDR1 and CDR2 are SGHTA and FQGNSA. Trimming took off 0 bases at V and 7 bases at J, with 7 bases between the two ends. The DNA of the CDR3 is TGTGCCAGCAGCTTAGCGTCCAGAGAGCAGTACTTC. Amino acids: CASSLASREQYF. The entire variable domain, with the rest obtained from reference TRBV7-2 and TRBJ2-7, is as follows: GAGVSQSPSNKVTEKGKDVELRCDPISGHTALYWYRQSLGQGLEFLIYFQGNSAPDKSGLPSDRFSAERTGGSVSTLTIQRTQQEDSAVYLCASSLASREQYFGPGTRLTVT.

The chain links TRBV28 to TRBJ2-1; 7 bases fit TRBD2. The CDR3 spans 14 residues. Unmatched junction bases numbered 4, after V lost 2 bases and J lost 6 bases. The germline gives CDR1 MDHEN, CDR2 SYDVKM. CDR3 coding DNA: TGTGCCAGCAGTTTAGCGGGGGTTGTCAATGAGCAGTTCTTC. The encoded protein is CASSLAGVVNEQFF.

The chain uses TRBV7-2 and TRBJ1-2; D uncertain. This CDR3 has 12 amino acids. CDR1 and CDR2 (germline): SGHTA, FQGNSA. The ends were cut back, 4 bases at V and 4 bases at J, with 7 bases in the middle. The CDR3 bases are TGTGCCAGCAGCTCGGAGCGCTATGGCTACACCTTC. Its protein is CASSSERYGYTF.

J is TRBJ2-7 and V is TRBV11-2, with 12 nucleotides matching TRBD2. J gave up 7 bases and V 5 bases, and 18 bases lay outside the gene matches. Germline CDR1 and CDR2: SGHAT and FQNNGV. This CDR3 is built from 18 residues. In DNA form, the CDR3 reads TGTGCCAGCAGCCACAAAACCCCCCGGGCTAGCGGGGGGGGAGAGCAGTACTTC. Translated, it gives CASSHKTPRASGGGEQYF.

The chain carries TRBV6-1 and TRBJ1-5; 8 bases line up with TRBD1. The CDR3 sequence is 15 residues long. Per the germline V gene, CDR1 is MNHNS and CDR2 is SASEGT. V trimming: 6 bases; J trimming: 1 base; junction bases outside the gene matches: 5. CDR3 sequence (DNA): TGTGCCAGCAGCCAGGACAGGGTAAGCAATCAGCCCCAGCATTTT. Its protein is CASSQDRVSNQPQHF.

This chain uses TRBV5-1 with TRBJ1-4; 9 bases align to TRBD1. After removal of 4 bases from V and 3 bases from J, the junction contained 4 bases not matched to a gene. Germline lookup yields CDR1 SGHRS and CDR2 YFSETQ. CDR3 length equals 15 residues. Here the CDR3 reads CASSIRQGANEKLFF. CDR3 in DNA: TGCGCCAGCAGCATTAGACAGGGGGCTAATGAAAAACTGTTTTTT.

The gene calls are TRBV29-1 and TRBJ2-3; D may be TRBD2 (5 bases). The CDR3 length is 14 residues. The germline CDR1 and CDR2 sequences are SQVTM and ANQGSEA. Trimming removed 0 bases at V and 0 bases at J, with 7 bases between. The CDR3 sequence is CSVEDGLSTDTQYF. CDR3 nucleotides: TGCAGCGTTGAAGACGGACTTAGCACAGATACGCAGTATTTT.

This rearrangement joins TRBV2 to TRBJ2-2, with D perhaps matching TRBD1 (5 bases). Germline CDR1 is SNHLY and CDR2 is FYNNEI. The CDR3 is 16 amino acids. Trimming left V 3 bases short and J 4 bases short, with 15 bases between. The CDR3 DNA reads as TGTGCCAGCAGTGAGGGCAGGGCTAGGGTCACCGGGGAGCTGTTTTTT. It is translated as CASSEGRARVTGELFF. The entire variable domain, with the rest obtained from reference TRBV2 and TRBJ2-2, is as follows: EPEVTQTPSHQVTQMGQEVILRCVPISNHLYFYWYRQILGQKVEFLVSFYNNEISEKSEIFDDQFSVERPDGSNFTLKIRSTKLEDSAMYFCASSEGRARVTGELFFGEGSRLTVL.

A word on this clone: Without the conserved terminal phenylalanine or tryptophan, this CDR3 likely stems from a read error. No DNA is shown, since the ends of the CDR3 on it are uncertain; the CDR3 is the one TCRdb lists. The rearrangement links TRBV28 to TRBJ1-1. Germline CDR1 is MDHEN and CDR2 is SYDVKM. The CDR3 length equals 11 residues, ends included. CDR3 sequence reads: CASSDRFSVGS.

The CDR3, as DNA: TGTGCCAGCAGTCAGGCAGGGTATGGAAACACCATATATTTT. It is translated as CASSQAGYGNTIYF. V is TRBV28 and J is TRBJ1-3, with a weak D call TRBD1 (5 bases). Germline CDR1 is MDHEN and CDR2 is SYDVKM. The CDR3 has 14 amino acids. V shed 5 bases and J shed 3 bases, with 11 bases lying between them.

A few counts support this clone. The V call is TRBV11-2, the J call TRBJ2-7; no clear D gene. The germline V and J ends were trimmed by 5 bases and 4 bases, with 3 bases remaining between them. Looked up from germline, CDR1 is SGHAT and CDR2 is FQNNGV. The CDR3 length is 10 residues. The CDR3 DNA follows: TGTGCCAGCAGCCAATACGAGCAGTACTTC. This sequence encodes CASSQYEQYF. Complete variable domain (other parts from reference TRBV11-2 and TRBJ2-7): EAGVAQSPRYKIIEKRQSVAFWCNPISGHATLYWYQQILGQGPKLLIQFQNNGVVDDSQLPKDRFSAERLKGVDSTLKIQPAKLEDSAVYLCASSQYEQYFGPGTRLTVT.

The chain recombines TRBV7-9 with TRBJ1-2; 7 bases match TRBD1. After removal of 6 bases from V and 3 bases from J, the junction contained 4 bases not matched to a gene. The CDR3 covers 13 residues. The germline V gene has CDR1 SEHNR and CDR2 FQNEAQ (reference sequence). The CDR3 region is CASSLGTDYGYTF. The CDR3 DNA sequence: TGTGCCAGCAGTCTTGGGACAGACTATGGCTACACCTTC.

This rearrangement joins TRBV5-1 to TRBJ2-6; 9 bases line up with TRBD1. This CDR3 contains 14 residues. Trimming removed 4 bases from V and 10 bases from J; junction bases left unmatched: 6. The germline gives CDR1 SGHRS, CDR2 YFSETQ. Here the CDR3 reads CASSRGQGGNVLTF. The CDR3 region has the DNA TGCGCCAGCAGCCGGGGACAGGGTGGGAACGTCCTGACTTTC.

The V call is TRBV4-1, the J call TRBJ1-3; no clear D. Germline CDR1 reads MGHRA; CDR2 reads YSYEKL. V dropped 3 bases and J dropped 2 bases, with 11 bases sitting between them. The CDR3 sequence is 15 residues long. CDR3 nucleotides: TGCGCCAGCAGCCAGACTGAGGCTACTGGAAACACCATATATTTT. Amino acids: CASSQTEATGNTIYF.

J is TRBJ2-1 and V is TRBV7-3, with a weak D call TRBD2 (7 bases). Germline loops: CDR1 SGHTA, CDR2 FQGTGA. The length of the CDR3 is 14 residues. V lost 2 bases, J lost 9 bases, and 14 bases lay in between. CDR3 nucleotide sequence: TGTGCCAGCAGCTTAGGTCGGGGGGCGAGTGAGCAGTTCTTC. Translation: CASSLGRGASEQFF.

This clone was detected only a few times. The V call is TRBV4-2, the J call TRBJ1-4; D gene unclear. The CDR3 contains 14 residues. From germline, CDR1 is LGHNA and CDR2 YNFKEQ. Deletions cut 1 base from V and 8 bases from J, with 11 bases between. The CDR3: CASSQGNRREKLFF. CDR3 nucleotide sequence: TGTGCCAGCAGCCAAGGGAATCGGCGGGAAAAACTGTTTTTT.

This clone was seen only a few times. V gene TRBV5-5 combines with J gene TRBJ1-4; D possibly corresponds to TRBD1 (5 bases). This CDR3 region has 14 residues. CDR1 is SGHKS, CDR2 YYEKEE, per germline (reference sequence). Trimming removed 6 bases at V and 4 bases at J, with 13 bases between. In nucleotides, the CDR3 is TGTGCCAGCATGATGACAGCTCATAATGAAAAACTGTTTTTT. Its protein is CASMMTAHNEKLFF.

This clone was detected only once. The J gene is TRBJ2-5, the V gene TRBV11-1, with D unresolved. V lost 5 bases, J lost 0 bases, and 4 bases lay in between. Germline CDR1 reads SGHAT; CDR2 reads FQDESV (reference sequence). This CDR3 spans 12 amino acids. In DNA form, the CDR3 reads TGTGCCAGCAGCGACTACCAAGAGACCCAGTACTTC. Protein: CASSDYQETQYF.

This chain links TRBV5-1 with TRBJ1-4; D is possibly TRBD1 (6 bases). This CDR3 has 14 residues. In germline, CDR1 is SGHRS, CDR2 YFSETQ. Trimming left V 0 bases short and J 6 bases short, with 9 bases between. The DNA of the CDR3 is TGCGCCAGCAGCTTGGGCAGGGGAGATGAAAAACTGTTTTTT. Protein product: CASSLGRGDEKLFF.

V gene TRBV19 combines with J gene TRBJ2-3, with 11 bases that match TRBD2. CDR3 size: 19 residues. V trimming: 3 bases; J trimming: 4 bases; junction bases outside the gene matches: 15. The germline gives CDR1 LNHDA, CDR2 SQIVND (reference sequence). CDR3 sequence: CASSMPALVTSGDADTQYF. In nucleotides, the CDR3 is TGTGCCAGTAGTATGCCCGCGTTGGTGACTAGCGGGGACGCAGATACGCAGTATTTT.